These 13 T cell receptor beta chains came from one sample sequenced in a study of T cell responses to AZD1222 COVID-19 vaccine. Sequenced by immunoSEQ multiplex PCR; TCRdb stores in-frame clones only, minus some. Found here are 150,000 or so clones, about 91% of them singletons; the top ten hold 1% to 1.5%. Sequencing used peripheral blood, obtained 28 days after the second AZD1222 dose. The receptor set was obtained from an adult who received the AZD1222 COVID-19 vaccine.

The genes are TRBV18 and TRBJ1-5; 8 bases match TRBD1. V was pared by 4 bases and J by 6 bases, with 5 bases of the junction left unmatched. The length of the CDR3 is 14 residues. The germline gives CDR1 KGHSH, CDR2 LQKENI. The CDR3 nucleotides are TGTGCCAGCTCACTGGGACAGGTAGTTCAGCCCCAGCATTTT. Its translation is CASSLGQVVQPQHF.

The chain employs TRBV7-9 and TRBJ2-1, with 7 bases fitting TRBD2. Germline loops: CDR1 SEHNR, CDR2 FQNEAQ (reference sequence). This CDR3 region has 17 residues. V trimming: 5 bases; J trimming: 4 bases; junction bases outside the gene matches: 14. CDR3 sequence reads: CASSPSVASGPYNEQFF. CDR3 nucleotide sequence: TGTGCCAGCAGCCCTTCGGTGGCTAGCGGACCATACAATGAGCAGTTCTTC. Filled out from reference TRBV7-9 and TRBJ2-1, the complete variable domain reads DTGVSQNPRHKITKRGQNVTFRCDPISEHNRLYWYRQTLGQGPEFLTYFQNEAQLEKSRLLSDRFSAERPKGSFSTLEIQRTEQGDSAMYLCASSPSVASGPYNEQFFGPGTRLTVL.

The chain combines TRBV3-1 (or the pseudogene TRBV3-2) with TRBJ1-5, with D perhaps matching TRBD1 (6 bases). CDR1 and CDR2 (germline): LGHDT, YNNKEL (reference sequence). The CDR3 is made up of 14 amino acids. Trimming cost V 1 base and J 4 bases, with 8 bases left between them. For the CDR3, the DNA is TGTGCCAGCAGCCAAGCAACAGGGAATCAGCCCCAGCATTTT. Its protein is CASSQATGNQPQHF.

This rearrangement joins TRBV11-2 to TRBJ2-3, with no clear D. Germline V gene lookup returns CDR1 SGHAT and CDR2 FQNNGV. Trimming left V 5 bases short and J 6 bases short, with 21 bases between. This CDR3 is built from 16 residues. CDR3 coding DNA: TGTGCCAGCAGCCCCCTTTTGAGCCGTAAAGGGGATACGCAGTATTTT. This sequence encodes CASSPLLSRKGDTQYF.

Here the CDR3 DNA reads TGTGCCAGCAGTCAGGACAGGGAGCAAGGCTATGGCTACACCTTC. Amino acids: CASSQDREQGYGYTF. The chain has TRBV6-5 and TRBJ1-2; 8 bases align to TRBD1. The CDR3 extends over 15 amino acids. J was trimmed by 4 bases and V by 5 bases; bases with no gene match: 9. Germline V gene data show CDR1 as MNHEY and CDR2 as SVGAGI.

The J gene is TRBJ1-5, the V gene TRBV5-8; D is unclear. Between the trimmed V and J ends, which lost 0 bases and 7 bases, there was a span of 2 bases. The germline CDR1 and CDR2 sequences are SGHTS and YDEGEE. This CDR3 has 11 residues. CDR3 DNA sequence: TGTGCCAGCAGCTTGGGGCAGCCCCAGCATTTT. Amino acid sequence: CASSLGQPQHF.

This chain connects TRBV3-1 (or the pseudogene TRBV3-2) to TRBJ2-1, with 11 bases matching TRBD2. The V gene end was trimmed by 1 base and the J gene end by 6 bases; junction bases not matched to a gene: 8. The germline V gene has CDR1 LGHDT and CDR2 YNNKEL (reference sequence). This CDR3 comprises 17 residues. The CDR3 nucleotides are TGTGCCAGCAGCCAAGGCACTAGCGGGGGCTCAGTCAATGAGCAGTTCTTC. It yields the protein CASSQGTSGGSVNEQFF.

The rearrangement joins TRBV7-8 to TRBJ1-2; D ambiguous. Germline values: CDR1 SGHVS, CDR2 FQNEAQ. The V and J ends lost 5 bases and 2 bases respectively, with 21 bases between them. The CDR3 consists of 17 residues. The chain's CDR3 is CASSPRDRYSPNYGYTF. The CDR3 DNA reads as TGTGCCAGCAGCCCCCGGGATCGATATTCTCCCAACTATGGCTACACCTTC.

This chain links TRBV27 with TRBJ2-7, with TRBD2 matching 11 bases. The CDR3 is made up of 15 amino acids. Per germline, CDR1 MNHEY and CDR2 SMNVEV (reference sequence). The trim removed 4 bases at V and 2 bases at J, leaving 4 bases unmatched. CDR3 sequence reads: CASSSAGLAAYEQYF. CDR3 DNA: TGTGCCAGCAGTTCGGCGGGACTAGCGGCCTACGAGCAGTACTTC.

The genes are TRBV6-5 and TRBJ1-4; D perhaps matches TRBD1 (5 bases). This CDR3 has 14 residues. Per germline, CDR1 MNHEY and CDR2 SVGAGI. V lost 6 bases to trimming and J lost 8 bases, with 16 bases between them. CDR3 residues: CASSLGTPGEKLFF. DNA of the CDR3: TGTGCCAGCAGCCTGGGGACCCCAGGGGAAAAACTGTTTTTT.

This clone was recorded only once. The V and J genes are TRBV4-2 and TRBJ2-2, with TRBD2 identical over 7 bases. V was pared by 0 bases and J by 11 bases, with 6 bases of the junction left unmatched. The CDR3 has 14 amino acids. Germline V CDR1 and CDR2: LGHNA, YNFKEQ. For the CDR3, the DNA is TGTGCCAGCAGCCAAGATCCTAGCGGAGCCGAGCTGTTTTTT. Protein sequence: CASSQDPSGAELFF.

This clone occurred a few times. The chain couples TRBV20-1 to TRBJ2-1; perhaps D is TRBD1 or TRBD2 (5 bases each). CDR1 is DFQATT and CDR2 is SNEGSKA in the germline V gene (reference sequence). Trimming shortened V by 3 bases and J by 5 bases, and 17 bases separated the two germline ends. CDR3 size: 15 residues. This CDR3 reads CSASPGTGLNNEQFF. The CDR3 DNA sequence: TGCAGTGCTAGTCCCGGGACCGGGCTTAACAATGAGCAGTTCTTC.

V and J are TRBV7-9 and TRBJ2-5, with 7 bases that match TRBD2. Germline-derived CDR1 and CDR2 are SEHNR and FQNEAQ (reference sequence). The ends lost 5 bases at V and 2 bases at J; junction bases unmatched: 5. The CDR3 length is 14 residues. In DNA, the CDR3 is TGTGCCAGCAGCCCTAGCGGAGAACAAGAGACCCAGTACTTC. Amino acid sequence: CASSPSGEQETQYF.